This T cell receptor (beta chain) was observed in a study of blood T cell repertoires in COVID-19. Study at large: PBMCs, B-cell-depleted T cells, or T cells provided the cDNA or gDNA that made up the material.

The CDR3 is 18 residues long. Participant ages covered about 18 to 100 years across some 25 US areas. Participants classified as exposed had met a COVID-19 case within 2 weeks before study entry. Profiling relied on immunoSEQ multiplex PCR, and the TCRdb table lists in-frame clones only, not all of them. This table has a few hundred thousand clones, about four fifths appearing once. The rearrangement links TRBV21-1 to TRBJ1-4; the table's D call, TRBD1, has no DNA check behind it. TRBV21-1 is assigned pseudogene status. The material sequenced was PBMCs or T cells enriched from blood (not recorded which). This receptor was obtained from a man aged 35 to 55 who had been exposed to COVID-19. The CDR3 coding sequence is TGTGCCAGCAGCTCAAGATTCCGGGACAGGGAGGCTAATGAAAAACTGTTTTTT. Protein product: CASSSRFRDREANEKLFF.